Included here is one T cell receptor (beta chain) sequence, with context. In the original analysis: Reference gene primer amplification in the assay estimated nucleated cell counts. The method was immunoSEQ multiplex PCR; TCRdb's version includes in-frame clones alone and lacks a portion of them. V, J and clone size are taken as reported in that table, and D and trimming were inferred from the DNA itself. The sample shows around 260,000 clones, approximately 88% of them seen only once. This specimen comes from a study of blood T cell repertoires in COVID-19. As for the study in general: PBMCs, B-cell-depleted T cells, or T cells provided the cDNA or gDNA that made up the material.

Looked up from germline, CDR1 is MGHRA and CDR2 is YSYEKL. V was pared by 0 bases and J by 3 bases, with 15 bases between. This CDR3 has 16 residues. V is TRBV4-1 and J is TRBJ2-7; perhaps TRBD2 as D (5 bases). The receptor comes from a woman in her forties who had recovered from COVID-19. The specimen was peripheral blood. CDR3 coding DNA: TGCGCCAGCAGCCAAGAAGCGGCTAGTAAGGTCTACGAGCAGTACTTC. Translating gives CASSQEAASKVYEQYF.